Only a few counts were recorded for the clone carrying this T cell receptor (beta chain). The data originate from a study of patients and donors after allogeneic stem cell transplantation. Trimming cost V 5 bases and J 3 bases; bases outside gene matches: 2. This CDR3 is 13 amino acids long. Germline CDR1 is SGHTS and CDR2 is YDEGEE. TCRdb analysed the RT-PCR reads with MiXCR anew, one entry per CDR3 protein. Altogether a few hundred thousand distinct CDR3 sequences are present, 13% to 15% being singletons, with the ten largest covering 11%. The V call is TRBV5-8, the J call TRBJ2-1, with 7 positions matching TRBD1. This receptor was taken from a human donor who was either an allogeneic HSCT recipient or a stem cell or donor lymphocyte infusion donor (not recorded which). It is not recorded whose cells these are; they may come from a transplant donor. The sample was blood, either unsorted or a sorted T cell fraction (not recorded which). CDR3 amino acids: CASRHRGYNEQFF. Here the CDR3 DNA reads TGTGCCAGCAGGCACAGGGGCTACAATGAGCAGTTCTTC.